The 21 T cell receptor beta chains reported below all come from one sample, sequenced in a study of blood T cell repertoires in COVID-19. Repertoires were generated with immunoSEQ multiplex PCR, while TCRdb's copy carries only in-frame clones and drops some. The profile shows some 90,000 clones, roughly 82% of them singletons. Material for sequencing was peripheral blood. These receptors all stem from a human donor in a cohort sampled during active COVID-19.

This sequence joins TRBV2 and TRBJ2-1, with a tentative D call TRBD2 (6 bases). The CDR3 contains 14 residues. V was cut by 5 bases and J by 8 bases, with 16 bases left in between. Germline V gene lookup returns CDR1 SNHLY and CDR2 FYNNEI. The CDR3 coding sequence is TGTGCCAGCAGTCTAGCGCCTAAGGGAGATGAGCAGTTCTTC. This gives the protein CASSLAPKGDEQFF. Based on the CDR3 plus reference TRBV2 and TRBJ2-1, the full variable domain is EPEVTQTPSHQVTQMGQEVILRCVPISNHLYFYWYRQILGQKVEFLVSFYNNEISEKSEIFDDQFSVERPDGSNFTLKIRSTKLEDSAMYFCASSLAPKGDEQFFGPGTRLTVL.

The V and J genes are TRBV29-1 and TRBJ2-1; 7 bases agree with TRBD1. There are 13 residues in the CDR3. Germline CDR1 SQVTM, CDR2 ANQGSEA. Trimming at V came to 6 bases and at J to 7 bases, leaving 9 bases not matched to a gene. The CDR3 sequence: CSVKRTGANEQFF. The CDR3, as DNA: TGCAGCGTCAAAAGGACAGGAGCTAATGAGCAGTTCTTC.

V is TRBV4-3 and J is TRBJ2-1; 9 nucleotides agree with TRBD2. The germline gives CDR1 LGHNA, CDR2 YSLEER. The length of the CDR3 is 16 residues. The V segment lost 0 bases and the J segment 5 bases; nucleotides outside the gene matches: 5. CDR3 coding DNA: TGCGCCAGCAGCCAAGATTGGAGCGGGGGGAACAATGAGCAGTTCTTC. It is translated as CASSQDWSGGNNEQFF.

This chain joins TRBV7-2 and TRBJ2-1; no firm D call. Germline V gene data show CDR1 as SGHTA and CDR2 as FQGNSA. The CDR3 loop spans 15 amino acids. Trimming stripped 3 bases from V and 0 bases from J, with 9 bases between. CDR3 nucleotides: TGTGCCAGCAGCTTCGGCGGTAGCTCCTACAATGAGCAGTTCTTC. It yields the protein CASSFGGSSYNEQFF.

The rearrangement joins TRBV15 to TRBJ2-7; D call uncertain. CDR1 and CDR2 (germline): LNHNV, YYDKDF (reference sequence). Trimming cost V 0 bases and J 7 bases, with 10 bases left between them. The CDR3 is made up of 13 amino acids. CDR3: CATSRESRNEQYF. CDR3 DNA: TGTGCCACCAGCAGAGAGTCTAGAAATGAGCAGTACTTC.

The V and J genes are TRBV7-9 and TRBJ2-1; 7 bases map to TRBD2. CDR1 SEHNR and CDR2 FQNEAQ come from the germline V gene (reference sequence). After removal of 5 bases from V and 2 bases from J, the junction contained 18 bases not matched to a gene. CDR3 size: 19 residues. CDR3 bases: TGTGCCAGCAGCCACTACTTAGTGGAGGTGGGGGGGGCCTACAATGAGCAGTTCTTC. The encoded protein is CASSHYLVEVGGAYNEQFF.

V usage is TRBV7-9 and J usage is TRBJ1-6, with D tentatively TRBD1 (6 bases). The germline V and J ends were trimmed by 1 base and 8 bases, with 12 bases remaining between them. The length of the CDR3 is 15 residues. Germline V gives CDR1 SEHNR, CDR2 FQNEAQ (reference sequence). DNA of the CDR3: TGTGCCAGCAGCTTAGGGGGGGGCAGGCATTCACCCCTCCACTTT. Its protein is CASSLGGGRHSPLHF.

This clone has only a few counts. This CDR3 reads CASSGLGELFF. For the CDR3, the DNA is TGTGCCAGCAGTGGACTCGGGGAGCTGTTTTTT. The chain links TRBV7-9 to TRBJ2-2, with a tentative D call TRBD2 (5 bases). With 6 bases removed from V and 7 bases from J, the gap between germline ends came to 6 bases. Germline V gene lookup returns CDR1 SEHNR and CDR2 FQNEAQ (reference sequence). This CDR3 spans 11 amino acids. The variable domain in full, completed from reference TRBV7-9 and TRBJ2-2, reads DTGVSQNPRHKITKRGQNVTFRCDPISEHNRLYWYRQTLGQGPEFLTYFQNEAQLEKSRLLSDRFSAERPKGSFSTLEIQRTEQGDSAMYLCASSGLGELFFGEGSRLTVL.

The sample holds one count of this clone. V usage is TRBV5-1 and J usage is TRBJ2-2; D not certain. This CDR3 has 13 amino acids. Germline CDR1 SGHRS, CDR2 YFSETQ. Trimming cost V 0 bases and J 6 bases, with 6 bases left between them. As DNA, the CDR3 is TGCGCCAGCAGCTTGGACCTACCCGGGGAGCTGTTTTTT. Translated, it gives CASSLDLPGELFF. Full variable domain (rest looked up from reference TRBV5-1 and TRBJ2-2): KAGVTQTPRYLIKTRGQQVTLSCSPISGHRSVSWYQQTPGQGLQFLFEYFSETQRNKGNFPGRFSGRQFSNSRSEMNVSTLELGDSALYLCASSLDLPGELFFGEGSRLTVL.

The chain combines TRBV18 with TRBJ2-5; 7 bases map to TRBD1. CDR1 is KGHSH and CDR2 is LQKENI in the germline V gene. This CDR3 is built from 15 residues. The V segment lost 3 bases and the J segment 0 bases; nucleotides outside the gene matches: 4. The CDR3 bases are TGTGCCAGCTCACCTGCGACAGGGTACCAAGAGACCCAGTACTTC. It yields the protein CASSPATGYQETQYF.

The rearrangement uses TRBV7-2 and TRBJ2-7; 7 nucleotides align to TRBD1. The CDR3 totals 16 residues. CDR1 SGHTA and CDR2 FQGNSA come from the germline V gene. The V segment lost 3 bases and the J segment 3 bases; nucleotides outside the gene matches: 11. The CDR3 is CASSLKTGVTYYEQYF. CDR3 bases: TGTGCCAGCAGCTTGAAAACAGGGGTCACATACTACGAGCAGTACTTC. Using reference TRBV7-2 and TRBJ2-7 for the parts outside the CDR3, the full variable domain is GAGVSQSPSNKVTEKGKDVELRCDPISGHTALYWYRQSLGQGLEFLIYFQGNSAPDKSGLPSDRFSAERTGGSVSTLTIQRTQQEDSAVYLCASSLKTGVTYYEQYFGPGTRLTVT.

The V and J genes are TRBV3-1 (or the pseudogene TRBV3-2) and TRBJ2-5, with a possible D match to TRBD2 (6 bases). The CDR3 loop spans 14 amino acids. The V end lost 5 bases, the J end lost 5 bases, and 15 bases lay between the germline ends. Looked up from germline, CDR1 is LGHDT and CDR2 is YNNKEL (reference sequence). The CDR3 coding sequence is TGTGCCAGCAGCGTATCTGGGGGGAGCGAGACCCAGTACTTC. As protein: CASSVSGGSETQYF.

The CDR3 sequence: CASSRQWTEAFF. The CDR3 nucleotides are TGTGCCAGCAGCCGACAGTGGACTGAAGCTTTCTTT. The V call is TRBV5-6, the J call TRBJ1-1; TRBD1 might be the D (5 bases). The CDR3 has 12 residues. V was shortened by 4 bases and J by 5 bases, with 9 bases between the two germline ends. Per the germline V gene, CDR1 is SGHDT and CDR2 is YYEEEE.

In DNA, the CDR3 is TGTGCCAGCAGCGTCCGGGGCTACGAGCAGTACTTC. This codes for CASSVRGYEQYF. The chain uses TRBV28 and TRBJ2-7; weak D call: TRBD2 (5 bases). Per the germline V gene, CDR1 is MDHEN and CDR2 is SYDVKM. This CDR3 spans 12 amino acids. Trimming pared 6 bases from V and 3 bases from J, leaving 9 bases between.

The CDR3 region has the DNA TGTGCCAGCAGTGCCGGGACAGCCCTCTCCGAGCAGTACTTC. It specifies CASSAGTALSEQYF. The gene calls are TRBV7-2 and TRBJ2-7, with 7 bases that match TRBD1. This CDR3 is built from 14 residues. V lost 6 bases to trimming and J lost 6 bases; unmatched junction nucleotides: 11. CDR1 is SGHTA and CDR2 is FQGNSA in the germline V gene.

This chain joins TRBV7-2 and TRBJ2-3; TRBD2 agrees at 7 bases. The CDR3 covers 14 residues. The germline gives CDR1 SGHTA, CDR2 FQGNSA. Trimming removed 5 bases from V and 6 bases from J; junction bases left unmatched: 8. DNA for the CDR3: TGTGCCAGCAGCCCGGGACTACGTCCCGATACGCAGTATTTT. Translation: CASSPGLRPDTQYF.

The chain combines TRBV28 with TRBJ2-7, with 9 bases that match TRBD1. The CDR3 is 15 amino acids. The ends lost 7 bases at V and 2 bases at J; junction bases unmatched: 9. The germline V gene has CDR1 MDHEN and CDR2 SYDVKM. The CDR3 here is CASKGVDRGTYEQYF. CDR3 nucleotide sequence: TGTGCCAGCAAGGGGGTGGACAGGGGAACCTACGAGCAGTACTTC.

This clone appeared a single time. J is TRBJ2-7 and V is TRBV6-2 or TRBV6-3; 11 nucleotides align to TRBD2. The CDR3 is made up of 14 amino acids. Germline CDR1 is MNHEY and CDR2 is SVGEGT. The junction had 7 bases not matched to a gene; V was cut back by 5 bases and J by 7 bases. The CDR3 here is CASSKLAGDREQYF. CDR3 DNA: TGTGCCAGCAGTAAACTAGCGGGGGATCGGGAGCAGTACTTC.

The chain links TRBV5-1 to TRBJ2-2; TRBD2 might be the D (6 bases). Trimming took off 4 bases at V and 4 bases at J, with 14 bases between the two ends. Germline assignment: CDR1 SGHRS and CDR2 YFSETQ. The CDR3 has 15 amino acids. The chain's CDR3 is CASSPGRWGTGELFF. The CDR3 bases are TGCGCCAGCAGCCCTGGGAGGTGGGGCACCGGGGAGCTGTTTTTT.

The sample holds a few counts of this clone. This rearrangement joins TRBV28 to TRBJ2-1, with TRBD2 identical over 11 bases. Trimming took 5 bases from V and 7 from J; bases not matched to a gene: 7. The germline V gene encodes CDR1 MDHEN and CDR2 SYDVKM. This CDR3 region has 15 residues. The CDR3 sequence: CASSQLAGARNEQFF. For the CDR3, the DNA is TGTGCCAGCAGTCAACTAGCGGGAGCTCGGAATGAGCAGTTCTTC.

The chain joins TRBV5-4 to TRBJ2-2; the D is unclear. V was shortened by 4 bases and J by 6 bases, with 13 bases between the two germline ends. From germline, CDR1 is SGHNT and CDR2 YYREEE (reference sequence). The CDR3 extends over 14 amino acids. This CDR3 is CASSPEIGSGELFF. Written as DNA, the CDR3 is TGTGCCAGCAGCCCGGAGATCGGGTCCGGGGAGCTGTTTTTT. Full variable domain (missing parts from reference TRBV5-4 and TRBJ2-2): ETGVTQSPTHLIKTRGQQVTLRCSSQSGHNTVSWYQQALGQGPQFIFQYYREEENGRGNFPPRFSGLQFPNYSSELNVNALELDDSALYLCASSPEIGSGELFFGEGSRLTVL.